This T cell receptor beta chain was identified during a study of CD8 T cells in Susac syndrome. The germline V gene has CDR1 GTSNPN and CDR2 SVGIG (reference sequence). With 0 bases clipped from V and 2 bases from J, the junction kept 6 bases outside the gene matches. This CDR3 comprises 16 residues. TCR beta sequences were obtained from blood CD8+ and CD4+ T cells. The controls were healthy donors who were matched for age and sex. The CD8+ and CD4+ T cells were isolated magnetically using a negative isolation approach, whereas the TEMRA cells were enriched by FACS. Random hexamers were used to reverse transcribe an amount of roughly 0.45 to 1 ug RNA. Amplification of TCR beta CDR3 by immunoSEQ multiplex PCR spanned 54 Vbeta and 13 Jbeta. TCRdb reanalysed the immunoSEQ multiplex PCR reads using MiXCR and keeps one entry per CDR3 protein. Among about 200,000 distinct CDR3 sequences listed, approximately 95% were seen once.

This clonotype was sampled from a human donor in good health. The V and J genes are TRBV30 and TRBJ2-3; 9 bases are a match to TRBD2. Sequencing used CD4+ T cells from PBMCs. In DNA form, the CDR3 reads TGTGCCTGGAGTGTGCAGACTAGCGGCTACACAGATACGCAGTATTTT. It is translated as CAWSVQTSGYTDTQYF. Based on the CDR3 plus reference TRBV30 and TRBJ2-3, the full variable domain is SQTIHQWPATLVQPVGSPLSLECTVEGTSNPNLYWYRQAAGRGLQLLFYSVGIGQISSEVPQNLSASRPQDRQFILSSKKLLLSDSGFYLCAWSVQTSGYTDTQYFGPGTRLTVL.